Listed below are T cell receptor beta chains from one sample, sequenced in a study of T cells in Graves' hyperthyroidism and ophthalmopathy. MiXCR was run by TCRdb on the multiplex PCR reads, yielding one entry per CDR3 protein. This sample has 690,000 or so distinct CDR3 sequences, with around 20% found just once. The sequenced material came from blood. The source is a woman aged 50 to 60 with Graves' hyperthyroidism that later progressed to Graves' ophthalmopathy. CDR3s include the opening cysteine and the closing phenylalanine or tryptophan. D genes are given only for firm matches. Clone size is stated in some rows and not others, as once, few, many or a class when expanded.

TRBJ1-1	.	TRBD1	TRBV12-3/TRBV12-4	TGTGCCGGCAGAACCGGGACAGGGGCCACTGAAGCTTTCTTT	CAGRTGTGATEAFF
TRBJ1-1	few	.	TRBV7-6	TGTGCCAGCAGCAACAATGTCATGAACACTGAAGCTTTCTTT	CASSNNVMNTEAFF
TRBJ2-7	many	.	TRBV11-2	TGTGCCAGCAGCTTAGATAGTACTCTCTCCTACGAGCAGTACTTC	CASSLDSTLSYEQYF
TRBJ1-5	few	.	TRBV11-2	TGTGCCAGCAGCTTAGGATTTGGGTTTAATCAGCCCCAGCATTTT	CASSLGFGFNQPQHF
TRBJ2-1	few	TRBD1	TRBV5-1	TGCGCCAGCAGCTCTGACAGGGGCGCCTACAATGAGCAGTTCTTC	CASSSDRGAYNEQFF
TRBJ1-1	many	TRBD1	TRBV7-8	TGTGCCAGCAGCTCAACAGGGGGAGGTGAAGCTTTCTTT	CASSSTGGGEAFF
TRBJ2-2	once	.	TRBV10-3	TGTGCCATCAGTGAGTCAGGCCAGGGGAACACCGGGGAGCTGTTTTTT	CAISESGQGNTGELFF
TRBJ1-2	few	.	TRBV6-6	TGTGCCAGCAGTTACTCATCCGGTGGGGGCTACACCTTC	CASSYSSGGGYTF
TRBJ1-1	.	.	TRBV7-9	TGTGCCAGCAGCCCTGCGGTGCAGGCACCCAACACTGAAGCTTTCTTT	CASSPAVQAPNTEAFF
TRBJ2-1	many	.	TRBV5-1	TGTGCCAGCAGCTTAGATGGAGGAGACTACAATGAGCAGTTCTTC	CASSLDGGDYNEQFF
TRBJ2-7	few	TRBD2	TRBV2	TGTGCCCGAGAGGCGGGGGACGAGCAGTACTTC	CAREAGDEQYF
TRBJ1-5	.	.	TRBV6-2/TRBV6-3	TGTGCCAGCAGTTACGAATTCGGCAATCAGCCCCAGCATTTT	CASSYEFGNQPQHF
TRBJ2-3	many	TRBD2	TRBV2	TGTGCCAGCAGTGATTGGGTTAGCGGGCCAGTCGATACGCAGTATTTT	CASSDWVSGPVDTQYF
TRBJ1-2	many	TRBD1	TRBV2	TGCGCCAGCAGCCGGGACAGATCTAACTATGGCTACACCTTC	CASSRDRSNYGYTF
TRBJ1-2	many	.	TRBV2	TGTGCCAGCAGTGAGGGGAGCAACTATGGCTACACCTTC	CASSEGSNYGYTF
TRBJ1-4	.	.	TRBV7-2	TGTGCCAGCAGCACCCCCCCAGGGAGAACTAATGAAAAACTGTTTTTT	CASSTPPGRTNEKLFF
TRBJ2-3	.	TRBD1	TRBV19	TGTGCCAGTAGTATTGAGGACAGGGAGATAGATACGCAGTATTTT	CASSIEDREIDTQYF
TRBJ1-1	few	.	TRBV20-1	TGCAGTGCTAGGGAGTTAAGGAAAGGGACTGAAGCTTTCTTT	CSARELRKGTEAFF
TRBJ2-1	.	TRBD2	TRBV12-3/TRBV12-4	TGTGCCATCCTTCGGGGGGATTACTACAATGAGCAGTTCTTC	CAILRGDYYNEQFF
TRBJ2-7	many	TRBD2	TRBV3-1	TGTGCCAGCAGAGGACTAGCTACCTACGAGCAGTACTTC	CASRGLATYEQYF
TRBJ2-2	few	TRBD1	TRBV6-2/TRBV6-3	TGTGCCAGCAGCCTCGGACAGGGAGAGTACACCGGGGAGCTGTTTTTT	CASSLGQGEYTGELFF
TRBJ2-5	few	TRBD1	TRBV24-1	TGTGCCACCAGTGAGCAAAGGACAGGGGGCCGGGAGACCCAGTACTTC	CATSEQRTGGRETQYF
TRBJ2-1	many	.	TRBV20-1	TGCAGTGCTAGCGGGGCTCGCTACTATTCCTACAATGAGCAGTTCTTC	CSASGARYYSYNEQFF
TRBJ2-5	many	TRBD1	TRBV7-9	TGTGCCAGCAGCTCCAGGGGGAGTGAGACCCAGTACTTC	CASSSRGSETQYF
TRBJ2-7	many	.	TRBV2	TGTGCCAGCAGTGAAGCGGAGGATTCCTACGAGCAGTACTTC	CASSEAEDSYEQYF
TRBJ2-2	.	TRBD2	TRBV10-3	TGTGCCACGGGACTAGCGGGGGTTCATTACACCGGGGAGCTGTTTTTT	CATGLAGVHYTGELFF
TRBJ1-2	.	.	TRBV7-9	TGTGCCAGCAGCTTAGAGGGCAGGAAACATAACTATGGCTACACCTTC	CASSLEGRKHNYGYTF
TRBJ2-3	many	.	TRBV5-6	TGTGCCAGCAGCTTGGTGGGCGTCCAGGGAGGCACAGATACGCAGTATTTT	CASSLVGVQGGTDTQYF
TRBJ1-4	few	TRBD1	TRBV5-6	TGTGCCAGCAGCGAGGACAGGGGGGTCGAAAAACTGTTTTTT	CASSEDRGVEKLFF
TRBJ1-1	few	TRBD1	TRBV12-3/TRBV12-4	TGTGCCAGCAGTTCTGCACTCCGGACAGGGCGGACTGAAGCTTTCTTT	CASSSALRTGRTEAFF
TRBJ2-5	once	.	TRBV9	TGTGCCAGCAGCGTGTCTCAGGGTTCGGAGACCCAGTACTTC	CASSVSQGSETQYF
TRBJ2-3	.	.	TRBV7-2	TGTGCCAGCACCCTGGGGGTCACTAGCACAGATACGCAGTATTTT	CASTLGVTSTDTQYF
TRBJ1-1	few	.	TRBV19	TGTGCCAGTACCTCCTTAGGGGTTGAAGCTTTCTTT	CASTSLGVEAFF
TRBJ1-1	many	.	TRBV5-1	TGCGCCAGCAGCTTGGCCGGCACCCCTAGTGGTCGAATCACTGAAGCTTTCTTT	CASSLAGTPSGRITEAFF
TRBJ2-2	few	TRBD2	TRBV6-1	TGTGCCAGCAGTGGGCCGGGACTAGCGGGGGGGCCTGGGAACACCGGGGAGCTGTTTTTT	CASSGPGLAGGPGNTGELFF
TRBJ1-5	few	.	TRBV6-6	TGTGCCAGCAGTTACAGGGCCACGGGGCCCCAGCATTTT	CASSYRATGPQHF
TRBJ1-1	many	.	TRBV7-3	TGTGCCAGCAGCCCCCGTCCGACAGGATTGAACACTGAAGCTTTCTTT	CASSPRPTGLNTEAFF
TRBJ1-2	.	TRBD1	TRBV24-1	TGTGCCACCAGTGGTCATCCGGGACAGGGGATGAGGGGCTACACCTTC	CATSGHPGQGMRGYTF
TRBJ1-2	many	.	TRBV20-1	TGCAGTGCTAGTGGGTCAGCGCCTAACTATGGCTACACCTTC	CSASGSAPNYGYTF
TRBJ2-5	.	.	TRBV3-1	TGTGCCAGCAGCCAAGGTCGGACGGCCCAAGAGACCCAGTACTTC	CASSQGRTAQETQYF
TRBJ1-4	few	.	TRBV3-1	TGTGCCAGCAGCCAAGATAAGCAGGCCCTTAATGAAAAACTGTTTTTT	CASSQDKQALNEKLFF
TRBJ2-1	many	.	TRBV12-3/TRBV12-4	TGTGCCAGCATCAGGATACCATCCGGGACACGGGGGGCCAATGAGCAGTTCTTC	CASIRIPSGTRGANEQFF
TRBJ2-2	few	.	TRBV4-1	TGCGCCAGCAGCCAAGACCCGTGGGCGGCCGGGGAGCTGTTTTTT	CASSQDPWAAGELFF
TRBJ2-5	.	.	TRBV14	TGTGCCAGCAGCGCCACGGGACGGCCGCAAGAGACCCAGTACTTC	CASSATGRPQETQYF
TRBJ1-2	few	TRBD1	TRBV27	TGTGCCAGCAGTTTTCTTCCGACAGGGGCCTATGGCTACACCTTC	CASSFLPTGAYGYTF
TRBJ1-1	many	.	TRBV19	TGTGCCAGTAGTTTAGGAGGGAACGCTGAAGCTTTCTTT	CASSLGGNAEAFF
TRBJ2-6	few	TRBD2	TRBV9	TGTGCCAGCAGCGTAGTGGGGCGGGGGGCTGGGGCCAACGTCCTGACTTTC	CASSVVGRGAGANVLTF
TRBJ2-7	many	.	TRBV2	TGTGCCAGCAGTGAAGCGCTTGGAAACTACGAGCAGTACTTC	CASSEALGNYEQYF
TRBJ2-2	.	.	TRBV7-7	TGTGCTAGCAGCTTAGCTATGGGGACGGTGAACACCGGGGAGCTGTTTTTT	CASSLAMGTVNTGELFF
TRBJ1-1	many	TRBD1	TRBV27	TGTGCCAGCACCCCAGGGGGGAACACTGAAGCTTTCTTT	CASTPGGNTEAFF
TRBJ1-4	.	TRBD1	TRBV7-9	TGTGCCAGCAGCCCCCGGGGCAGGGGGCGAGGTAATGAAAAACTGTTTTTT	CASSPRGRGRGNEKLFF
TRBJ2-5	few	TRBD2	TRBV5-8	TGTGCCAGCAGCTTCGATCTAGCGGGGGGGCCACGGGAGACCCAGTACTTC	CASSFDLAGGPRETQYF
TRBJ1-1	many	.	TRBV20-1	TGCAGTGCTAGAGAGCCCAGGGGAGGGACTGAAGCTTTCTTT	CSAREPRGGTEAFF
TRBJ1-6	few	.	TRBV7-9	TGTGCCAGCAGCCAACAGGGATCTAATTCACCCCTCCACTTT	CASSQQGSNSPLHF